One T cell receptor (beta chain) is described in this entry. Its antigen is still unknown. The sample contains more than one DNA sequence encoding this CDR3. All of the isolated RNA was reverse transcribed, so expressed TCRB transcripts were sequenced. Naive, central memory and regulatory T cell samples averaged approximately 3.9 million immunoSEQ reads each. Generated by immunoSEQ multiplex PCR, the TCRdb table keeps only in-frame clones and is missing some. The sample records more than 300,000 clones, around an eighth being singletons. This specimen belongs to a study of beta chain features in type 1 diabetes. Germline lookup yields CDR1 LGHNA and CDR2 YSLEER. This CDR3 is built from 15 residues. Losses at the gene ends were 1 base for V and 4 bases for J; bases not matched to a gene: 4. General study results and limits: Moderately but significantly shorter TCRB CDR3s were found in Type 1 diabetes patients in all four CD4+ subsets. Unsettled here was the matter of whether HLA type influences TCRB rearrangement.

The sequencing input was naive CD4+ T cells from blood. The chain recombines TRBV4-3 with TRBJ2-7, with 10 positions matching TRBD2. The receptor was derived from a man aged 18 to 29 in good health. The CDR3 here is CASSQVLAGSYEQYF. CDR3 coding DNA: TGCGCCAGCAGCCAAGTACTAGCGGGAAGTTACGAGCAGTACTTC.